Listed below are T cell receptor beta chains from one sample, sequenced in a study of regulatory T cells in long-lasting Graves disease. TCRdb analysed the multiplex PCR reads with MiXCR anew, one entry per CDR3 protein. The sample carries fewer than 650,000 distinct CDR3 sequences, around 15% recorded once. This same sample was also taken into another study, of T cells in Graves' hyperthyroidism and ophthalmopathy.

The source material was peripheral blood mononuclear cells (PBMCs), sampled at new diagnosis, from a patient treated with antithyroid drugs. All receptors derive from a man aged 18 to 29 with Graves disease. Each CDR3 is given with its conserved first and last residue. Each record gives: J gene, V gene, D gene, clone size, CDR3 protein, CDR3 DNA. A D gene is named only where the DNA matches it firmly. A clone size is listed for some rows: how often the clone was seen (once, few, many), or a class if it is expanded.

j_gene: TRBJ1-5
v_gene: TRBV19
d_gene: .
abundance: few
CDR3aa: CASSGRGDREDQPQHF
CDR3nt: TGTGCCAGTAGTGGACGGGGGGATCGGGAGGATCAGCCCCAGCATTTT

j_gene: TRBJ2-1
v_gene: TRBV5-1
d_gene: TRBD1
abundance: .
CDR3aa: CASTLGTDNEQFF
CDR3nt: TGCGCCAGCACCCTTGGGACAGACAATGAGCAGTTCTTC

j_gene: TRBJ1-1
v_gene: TRBV29-1
d_gene: TRBD1
abundance: many
CDR3aa: CSGDRGRGTEAFF
CDR3nt: TGCAGCGGGGACAGGGGGCGAGGAACTGAAGCTTTCTTT

j_gene: TRBJ1-2
v_gene: TRBV12-3/TRBV12-4
d_gene: .
abundance: many
CDR3aa: CASRAGGYGYTF
CDR3nt: TGTGCCAGCAGGGCGGGGGGCTATGGCTACACCTTC

j_gene: TRBJ1-1
v_gene: TRBV5-4
d_gene: TRBD1
abundance: .
CDR3aa: CASSRQGMDTEAFF
CDR3nt: TGTGCCAGCAGCCGACAGGGAATGGACACTGAAGCTTTCTTT

j_gene: TRBJ1-2
v_gene: TRBV18
d_gene: .
abundance: .
CDR3aa: CASSRGFDYGYTF
CDR3nt: TGTGCCAGCTCAAGGGGGTTCGACTATGGCTACACCTTC

j_gene: TRBJ2-3
v_gene: TRBV20-1
d_gene: .
abundance: .
CDR3aa: CSATIAAPSTDTQYF
CDR3nt: TGCAGTGCTACAATAGCAGCGCCTAGCACAGATACGCAGTATTTT

j_gene: TRBJ1-5
v_gene: TRBV20-1
d_gene: TRBD1
abundance: few
CDR3aa: CSASRIQGQPQHF
CDR3nt: TGCAGTGCAAGCCGTATACAGGGGCAGCCCCAGCATTTT

j_gene: TRBJ2-7
v_gene: TRBV30
d_gene: .
abundance: .
CDR3aa: CAWSVPGRVTYEQYF
CDR3nt: TGTGCCTGGAGTGTGCCCGGGAGAGTAACCTACGAGCAGTACTTC

j_gene: TRBJ1-5
v_gene: TRBV30
d_gene: .
abundance: .
CDR3aa: CAWSDRGSNQPQHF
CDR3nt: TGTGCCTGGAGTGACCGGGGCAGCAATCAGCCCCAGCATTTT

j_gene: TRBJ2-7
v_gene: TRBV28
d_gene: TRBD2
abundance: .
CDR3aa: CAGGGGVYEQYF
CDR3nt: TGTGCCGGCGGGGGGGGAGTCTACGAGCAGTACTTC

j_gene: TRBJ1-1
v_gene: TRBV5-1
d_gene: .
abundance: .
CDR3aa: CASSPAPQASNTEAFF
CDR3nt: TGCGCCAGCAGCCCTGCCCCCCAGGCCTCAAACACTGAAGCTTTCTTT

j_gene: TRBJ2-3
v_gene: TRBV3-1
d_gene: TRBD2
abundance: .
CDR3aa: CASSHSGLAESTDTQYF
CDR3nt: TGTGCCAGCAGCCATAGTGGGCTAGCGGAAAGCACAGATACGCAGTATTTT

j_gene: TRBJ2-3
v_gene: TRBV12-3/TRBV12-4
d_gene: .
abundance: many
CDR3aa: CASSRHSDTQYF
CDR3nt: TGTGCCAGCAGCCGTCATAGCGATACGCAGTATTTT

j_gene: TRBJ1-5
v_gene: TRBV11-2
d_gene: .
abundance: many
CDR3aa: CASSHENQPQHF
CDR3nt: TGTGCCAGCAGTCACGAGAATCAGCCCCAGCATTTT

j_gene: TRBJ2-6
v_gene: TRBV5-1
d_gene: TRBD1
abundance: few
CDR3aa: CASSPGTGLSGANVLTF
CDR3nt: TGCGCCAGCAGCCCCGGGACAGGACTCTCTGGGGCCAACGTCCTGACTTTC

j_gene: TRBJ1-1
v_gene: TRBV29-1
d_gene: .
abundance: .
CDR3aa: CSVQRGLMNTEAFF
CDR3nt: TGCAGCGTTCAGCGGGGACTCATGAACACTGAAGCTTTCTTT

j_gene: TRBJ1-5
v_gene: TRBV28
d_gene: .
abundance: many
CDR3aa: CASRHYKYSNQPQHF
CDR3nt: TGTGCCAGCAGGCACTACAAGTATAGCAATCAGCCCCAGCATTTT

j_gene: TRBJ2-5
v_gene: TRBV3-1
d_gene: .
abundance: once
CDR3aa: CACSQMRGEKIQETQYF
CDR3nt: TGTGCCTGCAGCCAAATGAGGGGGGAAAAGATCCAAGAGACCCAGTACTTC

j_gene: TRBJ1-2
v_gene: TRBV11-1
d_gene: TRBD1
abundance: few
CDR3aa: CASSLSFQGADGYTF
CDR3nt: TGTGCCAGCAGCTTATCTTTCCAGGGGGCAGACGGCTACACCTTC

j_gene: TRBJ2-1
v_gene: TRBV6-5
d_gene: .
abundance: few
CDR3aa: CASSLYGENEQFF
CDR3nt: TGTGCCAGCAGTTTATACGGGGAGAATGAGCAGTTCTTC

j_gene: TRBJ2-1
v_gene: TRBV30
d_gene: .
abundance: .
CDR3aa: CAWSGLSRGNEQFF
CDR3nt: TGTGCCTGGAGTGGTCTTTCGCGAGGGAATGAGCAGTTCTTC

j_gene: TRBJ1-3
v_gene: TRBV18
d_gene: .
abundance: .
CDR3aa: CASSSRTQDNRRNTIYF
CDR3nt: TGTGCCAGCTCCTCCCGTACCCAGGACAACCGCAGAAACACCATATATTTT

j_gene: TRBJ2-7
v_gene: TRBV2
d_gene: TRBD1
abundance: many
CDR3aa: CAGGTGAHEQYF
CDR3nt: TGTGCCGGTGGGACAGGGGCCCACGAGCAGTACTTC

j_gene: TRBJ1-6
v_gene: TRBV7-9
d_gene: TRBD1
abundance: few
CDR3aa: CASTGQGVGNSPLHF
CDR3nt: TGTGCCAGCACTGGACAGGGCGTCGGTAATTCACCCCTCCACTTT

j_gene: TRBJ2-3
v_gene: TRBV11-3
d_gene: TRBD2
abundance: few
CDR3aa: CASSPRVGLVGDTQYF
CDR3nt: TGCGCCAGCAGCCCCCGAGTTGGACTAGTGGGAGATACGCAGTATTTT

j_gene: TRBJ2-2
v_gene: TRBV4-1
d_gene: .
abundance: few
CDR3aa: CASSQGVVNTGELFF
CDR3nt: TGCGCCAGCAGCCAAGGGGTGGTGAACACCGGGGAGCTGTTTTTT

j_gene: TRBJ1-1
v_gene: TRBV28
d_gene: .
abundance: many
CDR3aa: CASIPSKSTEAFF
CDR3nt: TGTGCCAGCATCCCCAGTAAGTCCACTGAAGCTTTCTTT

j_gene: TRBJ2-2
v_gene: TRBV12-3/TRBV12-4
d_gene: TRBD1
abundance: many
CDR3aa: CASSLDRGNTGELFF
CDR3nt: TGTGCCAGCAGTTTAGACAGGGGGAACACCGGGGAGCTGTTTTTT